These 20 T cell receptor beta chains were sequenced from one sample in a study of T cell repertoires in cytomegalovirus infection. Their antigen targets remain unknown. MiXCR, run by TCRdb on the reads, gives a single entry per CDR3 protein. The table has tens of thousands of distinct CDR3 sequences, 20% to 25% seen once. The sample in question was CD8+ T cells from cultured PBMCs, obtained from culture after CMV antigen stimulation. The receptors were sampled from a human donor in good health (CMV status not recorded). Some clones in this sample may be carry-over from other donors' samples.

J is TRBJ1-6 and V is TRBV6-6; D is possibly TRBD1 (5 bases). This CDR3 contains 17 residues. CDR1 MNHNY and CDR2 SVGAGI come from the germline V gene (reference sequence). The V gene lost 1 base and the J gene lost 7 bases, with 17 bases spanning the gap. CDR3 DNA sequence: TGTGCCAGCAGTTACTGGGGCAGGGAGCGGAGAAATTCACCCCTCCACTTT. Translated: CASSYWGRERRNSPLHF.

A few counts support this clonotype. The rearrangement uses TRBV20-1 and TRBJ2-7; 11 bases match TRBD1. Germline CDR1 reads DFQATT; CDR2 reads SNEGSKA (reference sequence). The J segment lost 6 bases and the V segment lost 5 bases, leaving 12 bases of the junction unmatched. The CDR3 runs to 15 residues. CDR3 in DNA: TGCAGTGCTCCCCCCCCGGGACAGGGGGAGGGCGAGCAGTACTTC. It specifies CSAPPPGQGEGEQYF.

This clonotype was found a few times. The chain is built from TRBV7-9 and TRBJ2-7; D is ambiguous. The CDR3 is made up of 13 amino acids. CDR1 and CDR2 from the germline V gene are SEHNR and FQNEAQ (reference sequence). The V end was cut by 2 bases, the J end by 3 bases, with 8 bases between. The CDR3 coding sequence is TGTGCCAGCAGCTTAAATGGGCGCTACGAGCAGTACTTC. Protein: CASSLNGRYEQYF.

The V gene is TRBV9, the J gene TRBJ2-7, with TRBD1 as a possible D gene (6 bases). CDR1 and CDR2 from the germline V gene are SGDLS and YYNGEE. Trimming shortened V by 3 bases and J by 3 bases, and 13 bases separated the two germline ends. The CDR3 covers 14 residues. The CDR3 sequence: CASSGTGSNYEQYF. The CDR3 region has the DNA TGTGCCAGCAGCGGAACAGGGTCTAACTACGAGCAGTACTTC.

The CDR3 DNA sequence: TGTGCCAGCAGCTTAGTGCGGGAGTCCTACGAGCAGTACTTC. Protein: CASSLVRESYEQYF. V usage is TRBV7-2 and J usage is TRBJ2-7, with 7 bases identical to TRBD2. The CDR3 has 14 residues. CDR1 is SGHTA and CDR2 is FQGNSA in the germline V gene. The V gene end was trimmed by 1 base and the J gene end by 1 base; junction bases not matched to a gene: 1.

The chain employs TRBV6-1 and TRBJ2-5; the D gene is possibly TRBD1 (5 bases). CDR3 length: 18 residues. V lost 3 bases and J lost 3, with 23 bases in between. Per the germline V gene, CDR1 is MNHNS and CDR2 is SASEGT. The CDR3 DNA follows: TGTGCCAGCAGTGAGTCTCAGGGTATAACCTTCGAAGAAGAGACCCAGTACTTC. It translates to CASSESQGITFEEETQYF.

Here the CDR3 reads CASSPSGGHYNEQFF. DNA of the CDR3: TGTGCCAGCAGTCCCAGCGGGGGACACTACAATGAGCAGTTCTTC. The chain recombines TRBV27 with TRBJ2-1, with 8 bases matching TRBD2. Germline V CDR1 and CDR2: MNHEY, SMNVEV (reference sequence). This CDR3 has 15 residues. The ends lost 5 bases at V and 3 bases at J; junction bases unmatched: 6.

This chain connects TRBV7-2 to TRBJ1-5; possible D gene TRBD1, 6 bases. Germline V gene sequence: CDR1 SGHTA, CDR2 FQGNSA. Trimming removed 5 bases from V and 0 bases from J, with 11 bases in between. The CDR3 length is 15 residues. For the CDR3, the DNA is TGTGCCAGCAGCCGGACAGTCCTTAGCAATCAGCCCCAGCATTTT. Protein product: CASSRTVLSNQPQHF.

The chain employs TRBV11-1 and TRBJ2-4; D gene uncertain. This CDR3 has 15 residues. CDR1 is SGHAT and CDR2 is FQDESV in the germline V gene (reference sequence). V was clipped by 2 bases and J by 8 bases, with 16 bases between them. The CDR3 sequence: CASSLLGLTEHIQYF. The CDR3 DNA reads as TGTGCCAGCAGCTTACTCGGGCTCACGGAGCACATTCAGTACTTC.

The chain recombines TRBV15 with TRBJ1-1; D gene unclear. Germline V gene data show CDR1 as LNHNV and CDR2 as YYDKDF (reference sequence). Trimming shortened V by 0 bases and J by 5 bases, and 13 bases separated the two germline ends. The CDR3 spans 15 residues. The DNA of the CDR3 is TGTGCCACCAGCAGAGATGACTCCTTTACGACTGAAGCTTTCTTT. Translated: CATSRDDSFTTEAFF.

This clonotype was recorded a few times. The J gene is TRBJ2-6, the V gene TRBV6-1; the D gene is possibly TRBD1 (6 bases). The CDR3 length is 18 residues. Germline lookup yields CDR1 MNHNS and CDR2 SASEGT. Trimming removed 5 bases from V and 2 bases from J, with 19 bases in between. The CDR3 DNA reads TGTGCCAGCAGTCCCGGGACACGGCATTCTCCTGGGGCCAACGTCCTGACTTTC. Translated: CASSPGTRHSPGANVLTF.

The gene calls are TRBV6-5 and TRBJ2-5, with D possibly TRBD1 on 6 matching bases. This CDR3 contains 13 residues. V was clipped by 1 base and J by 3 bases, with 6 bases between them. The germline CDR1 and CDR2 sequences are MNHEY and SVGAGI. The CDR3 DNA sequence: TGTGCCAGCAGTTACTACAGGGAAGAGACCCAGTACTTC. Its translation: CASSYYREETQYF.

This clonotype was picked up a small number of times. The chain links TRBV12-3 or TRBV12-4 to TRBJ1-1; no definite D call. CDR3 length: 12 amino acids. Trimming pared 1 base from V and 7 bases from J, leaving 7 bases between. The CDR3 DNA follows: TGTGCCAGCAGTTTAGGACGGAATGAAGCTTTCTTT. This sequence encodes CASSLGRNEAFF.

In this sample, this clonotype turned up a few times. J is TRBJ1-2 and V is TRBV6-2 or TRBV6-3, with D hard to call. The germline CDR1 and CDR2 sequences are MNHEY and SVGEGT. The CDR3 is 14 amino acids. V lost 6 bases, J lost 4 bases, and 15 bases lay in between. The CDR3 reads CASRGPPVPYGYTF. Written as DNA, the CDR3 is TGTGCCAGCAGAGGACCCCCGGTTCCCTATGGCTACACCTTC.

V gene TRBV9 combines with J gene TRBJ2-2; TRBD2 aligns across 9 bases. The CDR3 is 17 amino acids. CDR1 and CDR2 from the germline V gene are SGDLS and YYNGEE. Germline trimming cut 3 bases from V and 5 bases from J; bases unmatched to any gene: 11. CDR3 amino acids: CASSGREGEMRTGELFF. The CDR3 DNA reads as TGTGCCAGCAGCGGGCGGGAGGGGGAAATGAGAACCGGGGAGCTGTTTTTT.

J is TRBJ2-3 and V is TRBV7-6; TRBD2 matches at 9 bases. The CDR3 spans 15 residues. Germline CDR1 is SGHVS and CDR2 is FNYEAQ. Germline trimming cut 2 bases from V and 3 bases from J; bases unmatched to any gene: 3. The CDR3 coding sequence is TGTGCCAGCAGCTTAATGGCGGGGGGGACAGATACGCAGTATTTT. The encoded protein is CASSLMAGGTDTQYF.

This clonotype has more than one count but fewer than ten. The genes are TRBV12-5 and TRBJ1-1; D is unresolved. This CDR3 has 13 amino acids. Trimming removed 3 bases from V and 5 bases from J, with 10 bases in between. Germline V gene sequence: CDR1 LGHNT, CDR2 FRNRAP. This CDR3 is CASGLGRWTEAFF. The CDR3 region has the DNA TGTGCTAGTGGTTTAGGGAGGTGGACTGAAGCTTTCTTT.

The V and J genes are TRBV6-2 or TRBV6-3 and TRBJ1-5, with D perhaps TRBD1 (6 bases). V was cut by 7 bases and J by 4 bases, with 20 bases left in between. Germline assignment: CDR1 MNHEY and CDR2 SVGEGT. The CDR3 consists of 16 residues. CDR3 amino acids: CASNTRLTGINQPQHF. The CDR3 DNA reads TGTGCCAGCAATACCCGACTCACAGGGATAAATCAGCCCCAGCATTTT.

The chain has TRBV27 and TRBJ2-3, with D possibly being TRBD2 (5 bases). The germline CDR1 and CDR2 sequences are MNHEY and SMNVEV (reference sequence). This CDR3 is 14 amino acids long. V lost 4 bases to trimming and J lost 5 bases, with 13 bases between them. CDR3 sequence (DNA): TGTGCCAGCAGTTCGGTCGGGGTACGAGATACGCAGTATTTT. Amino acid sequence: CASSSVGVRDTQYF.

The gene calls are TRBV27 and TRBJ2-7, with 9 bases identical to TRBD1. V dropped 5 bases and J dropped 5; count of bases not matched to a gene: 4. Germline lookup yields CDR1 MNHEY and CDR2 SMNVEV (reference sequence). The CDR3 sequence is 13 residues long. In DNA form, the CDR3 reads TGTGCCAGCAGTCTAGACAGGGGGGACGAGCAGTACTTC. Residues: CASSLDRGDEQYF.